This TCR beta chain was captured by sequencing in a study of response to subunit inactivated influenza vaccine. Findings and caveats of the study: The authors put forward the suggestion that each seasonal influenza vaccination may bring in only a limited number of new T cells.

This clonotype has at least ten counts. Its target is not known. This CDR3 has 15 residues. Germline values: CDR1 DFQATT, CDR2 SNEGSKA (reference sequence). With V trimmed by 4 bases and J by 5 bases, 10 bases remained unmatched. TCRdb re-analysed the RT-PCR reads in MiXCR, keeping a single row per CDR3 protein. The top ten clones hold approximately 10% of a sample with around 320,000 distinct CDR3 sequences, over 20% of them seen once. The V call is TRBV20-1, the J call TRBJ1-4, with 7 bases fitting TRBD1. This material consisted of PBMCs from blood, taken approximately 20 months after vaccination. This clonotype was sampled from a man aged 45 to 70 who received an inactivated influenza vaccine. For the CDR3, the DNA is TGCAGTGCTACCCTGAGACAGGGACTAAATGAAAAACTGTTTTTT. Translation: CSATLRQGLNEKLFF.